This T cell receptor beta chain was observed in a study of OX40 agonist ivuxolimab in advanced cancers. The method was immunoSEQ multiplex PCR; TCRdb's version includes in-frame clones alone and lacks a portion of them. The repertoire includes 85,000 to 100,000 clones, about 92% of them detected once, and about 0.27% sits in the top ten. The trim removed 5 bases at V and 1 base at J, leaving 13 bases unmatched. The CDR3 is 17 amino acids. The germline gives CDR1 SGHTA, CDR2 FQGNSA. The rearrangement uses TRBV7-2 and TRBJ1-2, with 7 bases aligning to TRBD1. This specimen was CD4+ or CD8+ T cells sorted from blood, taken in a trial of the OX40 agonist ivuxolimab. The clonotype was recovered from an adult with an advanced solid tumor such as melanoma, head and neck, liver or kidney cancer. The CDR3 DNA is TGTGCCAGCAGCCCCCCCCAGGGGGGTTCACTTAACTATGGCTACACCTTC. Translating gives CASSPPQGGSLNYGYTF.